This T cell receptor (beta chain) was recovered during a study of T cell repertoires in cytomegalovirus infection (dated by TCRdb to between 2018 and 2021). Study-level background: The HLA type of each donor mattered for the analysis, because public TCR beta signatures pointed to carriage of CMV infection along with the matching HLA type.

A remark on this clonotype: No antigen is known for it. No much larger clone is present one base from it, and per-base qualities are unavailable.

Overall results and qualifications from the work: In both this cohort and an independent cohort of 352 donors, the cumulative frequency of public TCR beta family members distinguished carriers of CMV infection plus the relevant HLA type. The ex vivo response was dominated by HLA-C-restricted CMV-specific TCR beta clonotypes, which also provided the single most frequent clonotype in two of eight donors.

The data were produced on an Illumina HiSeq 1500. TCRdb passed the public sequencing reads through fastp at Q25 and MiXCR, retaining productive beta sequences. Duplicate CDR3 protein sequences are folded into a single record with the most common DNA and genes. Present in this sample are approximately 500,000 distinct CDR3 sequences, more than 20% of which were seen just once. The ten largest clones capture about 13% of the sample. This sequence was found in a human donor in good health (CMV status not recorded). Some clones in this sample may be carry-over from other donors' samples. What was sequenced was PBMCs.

The DNA reads TGTGCCATCAGTGAGACTAGCGGGACCGCCTACGAGCAGTACTTC. This yields the protein CAISETSGTAYEQYF. The V gene is TRBV10-3 and the J gene is TRBJ2-7, and 10 bases in between align with TRBD2. After removal of 2 bases from V and 2 bases from J, the junction retains 3 bases not matched to a gene. Reading the germline V gene gives CDR1 ENHRY and CDR2 SYGVKD. Its CDR3 holds 15 amino acids, cysteine through phenylalanine. Only CDR3 DNA remains: 45 bases, in frame from the first base.